This TCR beta chain was identified in a study of siplizumab effects on memory and regulatory T cells. Study outcomes and limitations: A small minority of alloreactive clones were mapped to unstimulated subsets. A significant reduction in alloreactive sequences traceable to unstimulated CD4+ memory cells was produced by siplizumab. Memory T cells appeared less diverse than naive cells, which seemed to contribute substantially to alloresponse.

Per sample, the assay covered 100,000 or so TCR templates. The data were produced by immunoSEQ multiplex PCR, yet TCRdb's version contains in-frame clones alone and is incomplete. The sample holds about 110,000 clones; over 85% are singletons and the top ten take under 1.5%. Of note for this clone: Antigen: not known.

The length of the CDR3 is 15 residues. The V end was cut by 4 bases, the J end by 4 bases, with 17 bases between. Germline assignment: CDR1 SGHRS and CDR2 YFSETQ. The receptor's source is a human donor in good health. This chain links TRBV5-1 with TRBJ1-2; a possible D gene is TRBD1 (5 bases). Sequenced input: CD4+ T cells sorted from blood. The CDR3 DNA is TGCGCCAGCAGCCCTGGGGGTCACGGTAGCTATGGCTACACCTTC. This gives the protein CASSPGGHGSYGYTF.